A selection of T cell receptor beta chains follows, all from one sample in a study of Ad26.COV2.S vaccination and SARS-CoV-2 variants. Some clones are missing from TCRdb's copy, which holds only in-frame ones; the method was immunoSEQ multiplex PCR. The table includes about 400,000 clones, around 91% detected once. The source was peripheral blood, collected in a trial of Ad26.COV2.S vaccine versus placebo. All receptors come from a person aged 18-60 years who received the Ad26.COV2.S COVID-19 vaccine or a placebo. Both conserved end residues are part of each CDR3. D genes are given only for firm matches. Not every row has a clone size; where given, it reads once, few, many or a size class.

size: -
D: TRBD1
V: TRBV9
J: TRBJ2-5
CDR3: CASSVGQGRETQYF
DNA: TGTGCCAGCAGCGTAGGACAGGGGAGGGAGACCCAGTACTTC

size: -
D: -
V: TRBV27
J: TRBJ1-5
CDR3: CASGEGFNNQPQHF
DNA: TGTGCCAGCGGAGAGGGCTTCAACAATCAGCCCCAGCATTTT

size: -
D: -
V: TRBV25-1
J: TRBJ2-5
CDR3: CASQGAGRETQYF
DNA: TGTGCCTCGCAAGGGGCAGGGCGAGAGACCCAGTACTTC

size: -
D: -
V: TRBV6-5
J: TRBJ2-7
CDR3: CASRKTHEQYF
DNA: TGTGCCAGCAGAAAGACTCACGAGCAGTACTTC

size: -
D: -
V: TRBV19
J: TRBJ1-6
CDR3: CASSIPRSGSPLHF
DNA: TGTGCCAGTAGTATTCCTAGGAGTGGTTCACCCCTCCACTTT

size: -
D: -
V: TRBV13
J: TRBJ2-7
CDR3: CASSLLGHAYEQYF
DNA: TGTGCCAGCAGCTTGCTAGGGCACGCCTACGAGCAGTACTTC

size: -
D: TRBD2
V: TRBV5-1
J: TRBJ2-1
CDR3: CASSELAGGSEQFF
DNA: TGCGCCAGCAGCGAACTAGCGGGAGGATCTGAGCAGTTCTTC

size: -
D: -
V: TRBV2
J: TRBJ2-5
CDR3: CASSVGSLSQETQYF
DNA: TGTGCCAGCAGTGTAGGGTCCCTCTCTCAAGAGACCCAGTACTTC

size: -
D: -
V: TRBV7-8
J: TRBJ1-5
CDR3: CASSKTLRGPKGPQHF
DNA: TGTGCCAGCAGCAAAACCCTCAGGGGACCGAAAGGACCCCAGCATTTT

size: -
D: -
V: TRBV5-1
J: TRBJ2-3
CDR3: CASSPGTSSTDTQYF
DNA: TGCGCCAGCAGCCCCGGGACATCTAGCACAGATACGCAGTATTTT

size: -
D: TRBD1
V: TRBV14
J: TRBJ2-3
CDR3: CASSYGQGDTQYF
DNA: TGTGCCAGCAGCTACGGACAGGGAGACACGCAGTATTTT

size: -
D: -
V: TRBV3-1/TRBV3-2
J: TRBJ2-1
CDR3: CASSQDAQIYNEQFF
DNA: TGTGCCAGCAGCCAAGACGCCCAAATCTACAATGAGCAGTTCTTC

size: -
D: TRBD1
V: TRBV7-9
J: TRBJ2-1
CDR3: CASSASGTGGNEQFF
DNA: TGTGCCAGCAGCGCTTCCGGGACAGGGGGGAATGAGCAGTTCTTC

size: -
D: -
V: TRBV7-8
J: TRBJ2-7
CDR3: CASSLKRVINEQYF
DNA: TGTGCCAGCAGCTTAAAGCGGGTTATCAACGAGCAGTACTTC

size: -
D: -
V: TRBV24-1
J: TRBJ2-3
CDR3: CATSVPDTQYF
DNA: TGTGCCACCAGTGTCCCAGATACGCAGTATTTT

size: -
D: -
V: TRBV29-1
J: TRBJ2-1
CDR3: CSAKAGTYNEQFF
DNA: TGCAGCGCCAAGGCAGGTACCTACAATGAGCAGTTCTTC

size: once
D: -
V: TRBV27
J: TRBJ1-1
CDR3: CASSLLPLNTEAFF
DNA: TGTGCCAGCAGCCTCCTCCCCCTAAACACTGAAGCTTTCTTT

size: -
D: TRBD2
V: TRBV28
J: TRBJ2-5
CDR3: CASSLIPGLAGETQYF
DNA: TGTGCCAGCAGTTTAATCCCCGGACTAGCGGGAGAGACCCAGTACTTC

size: -
D: -
V: TRBV4-1
J: TRBJ2-2
CDR3: CASSQVRTTNTGELFF
DNA: TGCGCCAGCAGCCAAGTGAGGACAACGAACACCGGGGAGCTGTTTTTT

size: few
D: -
V: TRBV7-3
J: TRBJ1-3
CDR3: CASSLATGNTIYF
DNA: TGTGCCAGCAGCTTAGCCACTGGAAACACCATATATTTT

size: -
D: -
V: TRBV5-6
J: TRBJ1-1
CDR3: CASSSPSAGRWTEAFF
DNA: TGTGCCAGCAGCTCGCCCTCGGCGGGGCGATGGACTGAAGCTTTCTTT

size: -
D: -
V: TRBV28
J: TRBJ1-4
CDR3: CASSLSSEEKLFF
DNA: TGTGCCAGCAGTTTATCCTCCGAGGAAAAACTGTTTTTT

size: once
D: TRBD2
V: TRBV7-2
J: TRBJ2-3
CDR3: CASSAWTSGITDTQYF
DNA: TGTGCCAGCAGCGCCTGGACTAGCGGTATCACAGATACGCAGTATTTT